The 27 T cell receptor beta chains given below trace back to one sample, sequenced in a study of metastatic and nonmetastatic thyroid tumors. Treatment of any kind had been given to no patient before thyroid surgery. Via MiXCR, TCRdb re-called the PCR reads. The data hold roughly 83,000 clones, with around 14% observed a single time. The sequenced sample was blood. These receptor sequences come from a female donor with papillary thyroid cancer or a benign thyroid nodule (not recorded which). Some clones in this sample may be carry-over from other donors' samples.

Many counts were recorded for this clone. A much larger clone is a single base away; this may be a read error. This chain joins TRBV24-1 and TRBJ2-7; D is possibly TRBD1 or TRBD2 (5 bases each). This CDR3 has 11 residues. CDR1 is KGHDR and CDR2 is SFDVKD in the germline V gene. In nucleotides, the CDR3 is TGTTCCACCAGTGATTGGGACGGGCAGTACTTC. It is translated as CSTSDWDGQYF.

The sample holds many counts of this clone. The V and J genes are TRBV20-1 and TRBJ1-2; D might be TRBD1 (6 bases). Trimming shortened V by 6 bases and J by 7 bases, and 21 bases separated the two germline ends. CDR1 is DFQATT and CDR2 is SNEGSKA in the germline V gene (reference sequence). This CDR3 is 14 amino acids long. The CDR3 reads CSAVDRMVYSGYTF. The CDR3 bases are TGCAGTGCAGTAGACAGGATGGTGTACAGTGGCTACACCTTC.

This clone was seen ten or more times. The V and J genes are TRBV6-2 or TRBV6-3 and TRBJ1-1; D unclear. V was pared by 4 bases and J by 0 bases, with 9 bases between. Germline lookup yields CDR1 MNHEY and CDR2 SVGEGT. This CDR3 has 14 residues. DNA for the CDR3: TGTGCCAGCAGTTTAGTTCCTATGAACACTGAAGCTTTCTTT. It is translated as CASSLVPMNTEAFF.

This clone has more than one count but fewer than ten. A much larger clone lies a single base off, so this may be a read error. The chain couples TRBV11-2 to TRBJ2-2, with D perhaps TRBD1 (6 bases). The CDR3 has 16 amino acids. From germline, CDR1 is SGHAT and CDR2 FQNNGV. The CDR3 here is CASSPGGQGNTVELFF. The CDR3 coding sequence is TGTGCCAGCAGCCCTGGGGGCCAGGGGAACACCGTGGAGCTGTTTTTT.

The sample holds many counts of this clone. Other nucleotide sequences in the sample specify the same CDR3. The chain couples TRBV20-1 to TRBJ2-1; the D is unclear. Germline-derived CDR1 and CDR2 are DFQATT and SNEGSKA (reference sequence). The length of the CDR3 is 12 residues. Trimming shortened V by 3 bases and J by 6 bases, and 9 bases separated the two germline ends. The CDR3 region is CSASRSANEQFF. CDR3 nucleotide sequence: TGCAGTGCTAGTCGAAGCGCCAATGAGCAGTTCTTC.

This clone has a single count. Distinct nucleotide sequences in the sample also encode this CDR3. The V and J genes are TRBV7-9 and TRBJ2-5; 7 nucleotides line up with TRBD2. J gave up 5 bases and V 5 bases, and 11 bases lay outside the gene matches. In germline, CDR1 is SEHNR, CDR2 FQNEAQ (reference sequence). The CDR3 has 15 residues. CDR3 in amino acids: CASSPTGGGRETQYF. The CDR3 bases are TGTGCCAGCAGCCCGACGGGGGGTGGCCGGGAGACCCAGTACTTC. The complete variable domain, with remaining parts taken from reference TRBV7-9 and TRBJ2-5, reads DTGVSQNPRHKITKRGQNVTFRCDPISEHNRLYWYRQTLGQGPEFLTYFQNEAQLEKSRLLSDRFSAERPKGSFSTLEIQRTEQGDSAMYLCASSPTGGGRETQYFGPGTRLLVL.

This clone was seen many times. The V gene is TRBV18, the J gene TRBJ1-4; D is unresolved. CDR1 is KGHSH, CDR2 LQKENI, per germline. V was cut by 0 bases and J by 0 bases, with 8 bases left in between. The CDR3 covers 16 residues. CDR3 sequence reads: CASSPPGLATNEKLFF. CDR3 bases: TGTGCCAGCTCACCACCTGGTCTGGCAACTAATGAAAAACTGTTTTTT.

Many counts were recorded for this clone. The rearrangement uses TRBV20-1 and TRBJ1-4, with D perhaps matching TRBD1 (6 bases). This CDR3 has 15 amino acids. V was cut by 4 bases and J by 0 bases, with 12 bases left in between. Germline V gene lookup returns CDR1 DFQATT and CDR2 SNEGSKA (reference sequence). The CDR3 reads CSAITPGATNEKLFF. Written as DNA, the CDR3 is TGCAGTGCTATCACTCCAGGGGCAACTAATGAAAAACTGTTTTTT.

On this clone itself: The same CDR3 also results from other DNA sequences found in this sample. CDR3 amino acids: CASSPRQGAGNQPQHF. The CDR3 DNA reads TGTGCCAGCAGTCCCCGGCAGGGTGCTGGGAATCAGCCCCAGCATTTT. The chain employs TRBV28 and TRBJ1-5, with a tentative D call TRBD1 (5 bases). The CDR3 consists of 16 residues. Germline V gene data show CDR1 as MDHEN and CDR2 as SYDVKM. Trimming took 5 bases from V and 4 from J, leaving 18 bases between them.

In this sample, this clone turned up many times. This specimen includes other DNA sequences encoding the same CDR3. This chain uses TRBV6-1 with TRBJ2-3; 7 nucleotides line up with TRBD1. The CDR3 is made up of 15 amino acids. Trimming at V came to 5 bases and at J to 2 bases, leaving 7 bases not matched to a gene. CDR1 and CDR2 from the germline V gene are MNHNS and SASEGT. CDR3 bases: TGTGCCAGCAGTAAACAGGGGAAAGTCACAGATACGCAGTATTTT. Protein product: CASSKQGKVTDTQYF.

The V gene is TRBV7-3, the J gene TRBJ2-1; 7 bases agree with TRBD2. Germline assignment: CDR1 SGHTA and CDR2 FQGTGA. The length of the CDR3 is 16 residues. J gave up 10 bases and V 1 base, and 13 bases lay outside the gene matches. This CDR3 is CASSLRGGAGVREQFF. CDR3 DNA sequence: TGTGCCAGCAGCTTAAGAGGCGGGGCGGGGGTTAGGGAGCAGTTCTTC.

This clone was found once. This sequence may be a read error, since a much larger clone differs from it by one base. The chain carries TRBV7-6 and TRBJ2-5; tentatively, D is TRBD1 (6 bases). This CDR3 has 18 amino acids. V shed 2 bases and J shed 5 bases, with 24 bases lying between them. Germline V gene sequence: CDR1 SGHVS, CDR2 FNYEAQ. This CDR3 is CASSLLPQGPRVRETQYF. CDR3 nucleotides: TGTGCCAGCAGCTTATTACCACAGGGCCCCAGGGTTCGGGAGACCCAGTACTTC.

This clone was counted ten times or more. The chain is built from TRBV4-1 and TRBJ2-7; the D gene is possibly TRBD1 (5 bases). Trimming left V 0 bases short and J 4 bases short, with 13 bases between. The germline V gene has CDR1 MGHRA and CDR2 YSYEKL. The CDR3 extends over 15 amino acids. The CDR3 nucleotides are TGCGCCAGCAGCCAAGAGAAGGGGAAATTTTACGAGCAGTACTTC. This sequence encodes CASSQEKGKFYEQYF.

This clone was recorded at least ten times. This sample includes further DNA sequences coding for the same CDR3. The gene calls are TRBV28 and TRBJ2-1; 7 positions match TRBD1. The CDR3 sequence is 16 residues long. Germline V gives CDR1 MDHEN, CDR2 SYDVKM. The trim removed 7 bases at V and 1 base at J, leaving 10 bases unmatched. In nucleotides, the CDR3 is TGTGCCAGCAAGTGGACAGGTGATTTGTCCTACAATGAGCAGTTCTTC. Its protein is CASKWTGDLSYNEQFF.

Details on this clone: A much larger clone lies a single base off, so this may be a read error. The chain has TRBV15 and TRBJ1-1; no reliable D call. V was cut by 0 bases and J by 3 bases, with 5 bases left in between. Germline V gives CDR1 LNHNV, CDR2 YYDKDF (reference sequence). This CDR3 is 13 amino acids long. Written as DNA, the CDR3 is TGTGCCACCAGCAGAGAACTGTACACTGAAGCTTTCTTT. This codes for CATSRELYTEAFF.

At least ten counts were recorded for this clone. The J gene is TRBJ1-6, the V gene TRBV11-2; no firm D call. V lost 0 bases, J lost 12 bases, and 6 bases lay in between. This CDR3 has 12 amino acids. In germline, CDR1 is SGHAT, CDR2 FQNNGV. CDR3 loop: CASSLEERPLHF. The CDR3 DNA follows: TGTGCCAGCAGCTTAGAGGAGCGACCCCTCCACTTT.

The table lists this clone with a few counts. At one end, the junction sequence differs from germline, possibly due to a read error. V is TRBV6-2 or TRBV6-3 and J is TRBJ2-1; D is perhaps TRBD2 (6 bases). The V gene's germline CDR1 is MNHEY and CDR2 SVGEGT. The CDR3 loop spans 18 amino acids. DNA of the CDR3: TGTGCCAGCATTTACTCAGGAGGCCTAGCGTTATCATACAATGAGCAGTTCTTC. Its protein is CASIYSGGLALSYNEQFF.

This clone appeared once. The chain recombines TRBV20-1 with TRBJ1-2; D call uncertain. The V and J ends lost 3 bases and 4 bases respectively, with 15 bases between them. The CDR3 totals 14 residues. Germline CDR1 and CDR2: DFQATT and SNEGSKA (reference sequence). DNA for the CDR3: TGCAGTGCTAGGCCGGGAGTACATGGCTATGGCTACACCTTC. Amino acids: CSARPGVHGYGYTF.

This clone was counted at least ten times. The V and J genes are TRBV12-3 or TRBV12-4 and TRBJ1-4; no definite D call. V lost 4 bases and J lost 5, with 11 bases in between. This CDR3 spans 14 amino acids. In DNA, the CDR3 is TGTGCCAGCAGTTATCGACGGCCGAATGAAAAACTGTTTTTT. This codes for CASSYRRPNEKLFF.

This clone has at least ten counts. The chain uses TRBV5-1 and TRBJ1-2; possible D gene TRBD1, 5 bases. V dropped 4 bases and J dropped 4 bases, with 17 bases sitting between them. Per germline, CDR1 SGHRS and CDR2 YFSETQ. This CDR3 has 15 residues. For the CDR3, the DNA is TGCGCCAGCAGCAGAGGACACACCGAGAGCTATGGCTACACCTTC. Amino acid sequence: CASSRGHTESYGYTF.

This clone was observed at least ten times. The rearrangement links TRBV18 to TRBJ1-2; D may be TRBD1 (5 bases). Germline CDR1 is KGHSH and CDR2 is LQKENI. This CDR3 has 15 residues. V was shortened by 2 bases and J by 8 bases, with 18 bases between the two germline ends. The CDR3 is CASSPKGTSSGGYTF. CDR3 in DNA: TGTGCCAGCTCACCAAAAGGGACGTCCAGTGGAGGCTACACCTTC.

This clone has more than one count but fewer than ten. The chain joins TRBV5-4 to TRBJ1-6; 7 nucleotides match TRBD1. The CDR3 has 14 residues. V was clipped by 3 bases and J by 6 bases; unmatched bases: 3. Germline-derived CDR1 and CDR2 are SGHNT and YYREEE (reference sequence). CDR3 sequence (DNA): TGTGCCAGCAGCTGGGGGACAGTTAATTCACCCCTCCACTTT. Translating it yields CASSWGTVNSPLHF.

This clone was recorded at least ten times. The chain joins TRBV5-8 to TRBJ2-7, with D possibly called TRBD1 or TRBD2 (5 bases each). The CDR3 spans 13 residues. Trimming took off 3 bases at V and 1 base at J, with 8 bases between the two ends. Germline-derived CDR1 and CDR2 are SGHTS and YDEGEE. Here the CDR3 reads CASSWDGSYEQYF. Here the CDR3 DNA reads TGTGCCAGCAGCTGGGACGGGTCCTACGAGCAGTACTTC.

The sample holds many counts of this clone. CDR3 region: CASRRDRTSPLHF. DNA for the CDR3: TGTGCCAGCAGAAGGGACAGGACTTCACCCCTCCACTTT. This chain links TRBV27 with TRBJ1-6; the match to TRBD1 covers 8 bases. Germline V CDR1 and CDR2: MNHEY, SMNVEV (reference sequence). The CDR3 covers 13 residues. V shed 6 bases, J shed 9 bases, and the junction held 4 bases outside the gene matches.

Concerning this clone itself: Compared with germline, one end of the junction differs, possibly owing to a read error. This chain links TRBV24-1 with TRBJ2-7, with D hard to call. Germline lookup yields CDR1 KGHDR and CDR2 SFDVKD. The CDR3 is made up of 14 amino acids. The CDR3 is CATRGESKSCEQYF. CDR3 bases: TGTGCCACCAGAGGAGAATCGAAGTCCTGCGAGCAGTACTTC.

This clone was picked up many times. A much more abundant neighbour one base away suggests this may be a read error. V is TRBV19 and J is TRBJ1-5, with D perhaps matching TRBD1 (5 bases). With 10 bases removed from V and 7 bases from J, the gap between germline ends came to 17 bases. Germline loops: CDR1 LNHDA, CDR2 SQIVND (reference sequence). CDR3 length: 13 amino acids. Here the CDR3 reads CAIRMGWGQPQHF. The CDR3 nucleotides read TGTGCCATTAGGATGGGGTGGGGGCAGCCCCAGCATTTT.

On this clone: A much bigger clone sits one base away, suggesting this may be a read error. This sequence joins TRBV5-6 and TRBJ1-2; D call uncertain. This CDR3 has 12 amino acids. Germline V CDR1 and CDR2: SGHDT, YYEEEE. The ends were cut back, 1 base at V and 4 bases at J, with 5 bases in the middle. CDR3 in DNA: TGTGCCAGCAGCTTGTGGTGCTATGGCTACACCTTC. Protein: CASSLWCYGYTF.